Listed here are 31 T cell receptor beta chains from one sample, sequenced in a study of T cell responses to AZD1222 COVID-19 vaccine. TCRdb's table, derived via immunoSEQ multiplex PCR, lists solely in-frame clones and lacks some. This sample's table has some 150,000 clones. Source material: peripheral blood. These receptor sequences come from an adult in good health.

J is TRBJ2-2 and V is TRBV4-3, with no clear D. Germline V CDR1 and CDR2: LGHNA, YSLEER. The CDR3 sequence is 14 residues long. V was cut by 0 bases and J by 5 bases, with 7 bases left in between. The CDR3 loop reads CASSQEVGTGELFF. As DNA, the CDR3 is TGCGCCAGCAGCCAAGAGGTGGGAACCGGGGAGCTGTTTTTT.

The CDR3 is CASRESGAGTDTQYF. The CDR3 nucleotides are TGTGCCAGCAGAGAGTCGGGGGCCGGCACAGATACGCAGTATTTT. This chain uses TRBV6-5 with TRBJ2-3; D is tentatively TRBD1 or TRBD2 (6 bases each). Trimming pared 6 bases from V and 1 base from J, leaving 14 bases between. Germline values: CDR1 MNHEY, CDR2 SVGAGI. CDR3 length: 15 residues.

As for this clone: The junction and the germline gene differ at one end; a read error may be behind it. The V call is TRBV6-1, the J call TRBJ2-7, with D possibly TRBD1 on 6 matching bases. Germline assignment: CDR1 MNHNS and CDR2 SASEGT. CDR3 length: 12 residues. CDR3 bases: TGTGCCGGCAGTGAAAACAGGGCCGAGCAGTACTTC. This sequence encodes CAGSENRAEQYF.

The chain recombines TRBV9 with TRBJ2-1; tentative D call: TRBD2 (6 bases). V dropped 3 bases and J dropped 2 bases, with 15 bases sitting between them. Per the germline V gene, CDR1 is SGDLS and CDR2 is YYNGEE. CDR3 length equals 16 residues. This CDR3 reads CASSAQARLAYNEQFF. In nucleotides, the CDR3 is TGTGCCAGCAGCGCCCAAGCCAGACTAGCCTACAATGAGCAGTTCTTC.

This chain links TRBV11-3 with TRBJ2-1, with unresolved D. Germline V lookup: CDR1 SGHNT, CDR2 YENEEA. This CDR3 comprises 16 residues. V was cut by 0 bases and J by 5 bases, with 14 bases left in between. CDR3 coding DNA: TGTGCCAGCAGCTTAGATCCAGCTAGGAGACACAATGAGCAGTTCTTC. Its protein product is CASSLDPARRHNEQFF.

V gene TRBV6-1 combines with J gene TRBJ2-5; 7 bases map to TRBD2. Per germline, CDR1 MNHNS and CDR2 SASEGT. V shed 0 bases, J shed 1 base, and the junction held 2 bases outside the gene matches. This CDR3 is 15 amino acids long. CDR3 loop: CASSEAGGTQETQYF. CDR3 DNA sequence: TGTGCCAGCAGTGAAGCGGGAGGGACCCAAGAGACCCAGTACTTC.

In DNA form, the CDR3 reads TGTGCCAGCAGCGTGGGACCGGGAAACACCATATATTTT. Its protein is CASSVGPGNTIYF. This chain joins TRBV9 and TRBJ1-3, with D maybe TRBD1 (5 bases). The germline gives CDR1 SGDLS, CDR2 YYNGEE. The CDR3 extends over 13 amino acids. V was trimmed by 2 bases and J by 4 bases, leaving 7 bases between them. Based on the CDR3 plus reference TRBV9 and TRBJ1-3, the full variable domain is DSGVTQTPKHLITATGQRVTLRCSPRSGDLSVYWYQQSLDQGLQFLIQYYNGEERAKGNILERFSAQQFPDLHSELNLSSLELGDSALYFCASSVGPGNTIYFGEGSWLTVV.

The chain employs TRBV28 and TRBJ2-1, with 9 bases lining up with TRBD1. CDR1 is MDHEN and CDR2 is SYDVKM in the germline V gene. V lost 6 bases and J lost 5; bases outside the gene matches: 23. CDR3 size: 20 residues. In nucleotides, the CDR3 is TGTGCCAGCAGGTCACTAGCCGGGACAGGGATGGGACGGTCTCACAATGAGCAGTTCTTC. Translating it yields CASRSLAGTGMGRSHNEQFF.

The V gene is TRBV30, the J gene TRBJ1-2; no reliable D call. Germline V gives CDR1 GTSNPN, CDR2 SVGIG (reference sequence). CDR3 length: 14 amino acids. The CDR3 nucleotides are TGTGCGCGGAGTTGGGGAATCACTAACTATGGCTACACCTTC. The encoded protein is CARSWGITNYGYTF.

The chain carries TRBV5-1 and TRBJ1-1; no firm D call. CDR3 length equals 14 residues. The germline CDR1 and CDR2 sequences are SGHRS and YFSETQ. V was clipped by 4 bases and J by 1 base, with 11 bases between them. Here the CDR3 DNA reads TGCGCCAGCAGCCCGCTGACTGCGAACACTGAAGCTTTCTTT. It translates to CASSPLTANTEAFF.

The V call is TRBV6-2 or TRBV6-3, the J call TRBJ1-4; D may be TRBD1 (5 bases). CDR1 is MNHEY and CDR2 is SVGEGT in the germline V gene. With 2 bases removed from V and 7 bases from J, the gap between germline ends came to 17 bases. This CDR3 has 16 residues. CDR3: CASSYPGWGGFEKLFF. CDR3 coding DNA: TGTGCCAGCAGTTACCCCGGTTGGGGCGGTTTTGAAAAACTGTTTTTT.

V and J are TRBV6-5 and TRBJ1-2; 7 bases agree with TRBD1. The CDR3 spans 13 residues. CDR1 and CDR2 (germline): MNHEY, SVGAGI. The V and J ends lost 6 bases and 7 bases, in that order; junction bases with no gene match: 8. The CDR3 sequence: CASSLQGFSGYTF. The DNA of the CDR3 is TGTGCCAGCAGCCTACAGGGGTTCTCTGGCTACACCTTC.

This chain connects TRBV2 to TRBJ2-1; 9 bases agree with TRBD2. V was pared by 1 base and J by 7 bases, with 5 bases of the junction left unmatched. Germline V CDR1 and CDR2: SNHLY, FYNNEI. The CDR3 totals 15 residues. The CDR3 is CASSEEWAGGNEQFF. The CDR3 DNA is TGTGCCAGCAGTGAAGAGTGGGCGGGGGGGAATGAGCAGTTCTTC.

This chain joins TRBV5-4 and TRBJ2-7, with 10 bases matching TRBD1. The CDR3 runs 15 residues. The germline gives CDR1 SGHNT, CDR2 YYREEE (reference sequence). J was trimmed by 3 bases and V by 3 bases; bases with no gene match: 6. The CDR3 DNA sequence: TGTGCCAGCAGCTCTACCGGGACAGGGGTCTACGAGCAGTACTTC. Its translation is CASSSTGTGVYEQYF.

The chain links TRBV7-2 to TRBJ2-7, with D uncertain. V was pared by 4 bases and J by 3 bases, with 10 bases between. The germline V gene has CDR1 SGHTA and CDR2 FQGNSA. The CDR3 covers 13 residues. CDR3 nucleotide sequence: TGTGCCAGCAGCTACTCACCTGTCTACGAGCAGTACTTC. Translation gives CASSYSPVYEQYF.

The chain has TRBV7-2 and TRBJ2-5, with D perhaps matching TRBD2 (7 bases). This CDR3 comprises 13 residues. V was clipped by 7 bases and J by 4 bases, with 13 bases between them. Germline V gene sequence: CDR1 SGHTA, CDR2 FQGNSA. CDR3: CASKGGGPETQYF. The CDR3 DNA reads TGTGCCAGCAAGGGGGGGGGCCCAGAGACCCAGTACTTC.

The gene calls are TRBV28 and TRBJ2-1; D possibly matches TRBD1 or TRBD2 (6 bases each). V dropped 5 bases and J dropped 4 bases, with 15 bases sitting between them. The length of the CDR3 is 15 residues. CDR1 and CDR2 from the germline V gene are MDHEN and SYDVKM. In DNA, the CDR3 is TGTGCCAGCAGTCCCCATACAGGGACTTACAATGAGCAGTTCTTC. Amino acid sequence: CASSPHTGTYNEQFF.

The chain has TRBV16 and TRBJ2-7; TRBD1 or TRBD2 may be the D gene (5 bases each). The CDR3 has 17 amino acids. CDR1 and CDR2 from the germline V gene are KGHSY and FQNENV. V lost 4 bases and J lost 4, with 23 bases in between. The CDR3 loop is CASSPPVGELARYEQYF. The DNA for the CDR3 is TGTGCCAGCAGCCCACCGGTGGGGGAATTGGCGCGTTACGAGCAGTACTTC.

The CDR3 loop reads CASSPVADRQNYGYTF. The CDR3, as DNA: TGTGCCAGCTCACCGGTTGCCGACAGACAGAACTATGGCTACACCTTC. The chain has TRBV18 and TRBJ1-2; possible D gene TRBD1, 5 bases. The CDR3 has 16 residues. Trimming left V 3 bases short and J 2 bases short, with 16 bases between. CDR1 and CDR2 from the germline V gene are KGHSH and LQKENI. Full variable domain (remainder filled in from reference TRBV18 and TRBJ1-2): NAGVMQNPRHLVRRRGQEARLRCSPMKGHSHVYWYRQLPEEGLKFMVYLQKENIIDESGMPKERFSAEFPKEGPSILRIQQVVRGDSAAYFCASSPVADRQNYGYTFGSGTRLTVV.

The chain links TRBV5-1 to TRBJ2-7; no firm D call. CDR1 SGHRS and CDR2 YFSETQ come from the germline V gene. V was clipped by 0 bases and J by 3 bases, with 10 bases between them. This CDR3 contains 14 residues. CDR3 residues: CASSLAGRSYEQYF. The CDR3 region has the DNA TGCGCCAGCAGCTTGGCTGGCCGAAGCTACGAGCAGTACTTC.

This sequence joins TRBV5-1 and TRBJ1-2, with 9 bases matching TRBD1. V shed 3 bases, J shed 8 bases, and the junction held 17 bases outside the gene matches. CDR3 size: 17 residues. Germline CDR1 SGHRS, CDR2 YFSETQ. The CDR3 DNA is TGCGCCAGCAGCTCGAACGGACCGGGACAGGGCTTTGGGGGCTACACCTTC. Protein product: CASSSNGPGQGFGGYTF.

This chain uses TRBV2 with TRBJ2-1, with 10 bases lining up with TRBD2. V lost 5 bases, J lost 0 bases, and 7 bases stayed unmatched. This CDR3 has 17 amino acids. Germline V gives CDR1 SNHLY, CDR2 FYNNEI. CDR3 nucleotide sequence: TGTGCCAGCAGTTGGACTAGCGGATCTAGCTCCTACAATGAGCAGTTCTTC. It specifies CASSWTSGSSSYNEQFF.

The V and J genes are TRBV5-1 and TRBJ2-5, with 10 nucleotides matching TRBD1. The trim removed 2 bases at V and 2 bases at J, leaving 6 bases unmatched. CDR1 and CDR2 from the germline V gene are SGHRS and YFSETQ. The CDR3 length is 16 residues. This chain's CDR3 is CASSFGDRGPQETQYF. The CDR3 nucleotides are TGCGCCAGCAGCTTCGGGGACAGGGGACCTCAAGAGACCCAGTACTTC.

The rearrangement links TRBV28 to TRBJ1-2; TRBD1 aligns across 7 bases. Per the germline V gene, CDR1 is MDHEN and CDR2 is SYDVKM. J lost 8 bases, V lost 8 bases, and 17 bases had no gene match. The CDR3 is made up of 15 amino acids. As DNA, the CDR3 is TGTGCCAGCCGGGGTCCGGGACAGTGGTTGGGGGGCTACACCTTC. As protein: CASRGPGQWLGGYTF.

This chain joins TRBV11-3 and TRBJ2-4; D gene unclear. Germline CDR1 SGHNT, CDR2 YENEEA. The CDR3 has 15 residues. Deletions cut 8 bases from V and 0 bases from J, with 14 bases between. In DNA, the CDR3 is TGTGCCAGCTCTGACCCAACTGTAGCCAAAAACATTCAGTACTTC. Translation: CASSDPTVAKNIQYF.

The chain couples TRBV2 to TRBJ1-4; tentatively, D is TRBD1 (6 bases). Germline V gives CDR1 SNHLY, CDR2 FYNNEI. Trimming pared 6 bases from V and 8 bases from J, leaving 16 bases between. The CDR3 sequence is 14 residues long. CDR3 residues: CASRRVPRGEKLFF. CDR3 coding DNA: TGTGCCAGCAGGCGGGTCCCTAGGGGGGAAAAACTGTTTTTT.

V usage is TRBV21-1 and J usage is TRBJ1-2; the table's D call, TRBD1, was not checked against the DNA. TRBV21-1 is annotated as a pseudogene. CDR3 length: 17 amino acids. CDR3 residues: CASSTEPRDRLNYGYTF. CDR3 nucleotide sequence: TGTGCCAGCAGCACGGAACCTCGGGACAGACTTAACTATGGCTACACCTTC.

The rearrangement uses TRBV6-1 and TRBJ1-6, with D unresolved. Trimming removed 2 bases at V and 9 bases at J, with 14 bases between. The CDR3 consists of 15 residues. The germline V gene has CDR1 MNHNS and CDR2 SASEGT. The CDR3 coding sequence is TGTGCCAGCAGTGAAAAGAAGGGTGTAGGTTCACCCCTCCACTTT. This codes for CASSEKKGVGSPLHF.

The chain couples TRBV5-1 to TRBJ1-3; D uncertain. The CDR3 spans 16 residues. CDR1 and CDR2 (germline): SGHRS, YFSETQ. Deletions cut 0 bases from V and 0 bases from J, with 10 bases between. This CDR3 reads CASSLGPADSGNTIYF. The CDR3 DNA is TGCGCCAGCAGCTTGGGTCCCGCAGACTCTGGAAACACCATATATTTT.

J is TRBJ2-2 and V is TRBV28; 12 nucleotides match TRBD1. The J segment lost 7 bases and the V segment lost 1 base, leaving 4 bases of the junction unmatched. This CDR3 region has 16 residues. Germline values: CDR1 MDHEN, CDR2 SYDVKM. Here the CDR3 DNA reads TGTGCCAGCAGTTTATTTGGGACAGGGGGCGGCGGGGAGCTGTTTTTT. Translating gives CASSLFGTGGGGELFF.

The rearrangement uses TRBV7-3 and TRBJ1-1, with a tentative D call TRBD1 (6 bases). Trimming removed 5 bases from V and 0 bases from J, with 13 bases in between. CDR1 and CDR2 (germline): SGHTA, FQGTGA. This CDR3 has 15 residues. This chain's CDR3 is CASSQTGGMNTEAFF. CDR3 in DNA: TGTGCCAGCAGCCAGACAGGAGGTATGAACACTGAAGCTTTCTTT.